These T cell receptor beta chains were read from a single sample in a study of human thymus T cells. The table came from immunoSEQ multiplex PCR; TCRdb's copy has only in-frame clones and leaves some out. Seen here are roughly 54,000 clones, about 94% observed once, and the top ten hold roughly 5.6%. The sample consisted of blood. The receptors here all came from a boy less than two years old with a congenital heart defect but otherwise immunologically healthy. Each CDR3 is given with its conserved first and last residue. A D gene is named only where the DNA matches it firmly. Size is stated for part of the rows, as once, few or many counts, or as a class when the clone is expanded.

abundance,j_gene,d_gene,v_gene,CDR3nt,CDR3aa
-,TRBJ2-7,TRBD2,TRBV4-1,TGCGCCAGCAGCCAAGAGGGGACTATCTCCTACGAGCAGTACTTC,CASSQEGTISYEQYF
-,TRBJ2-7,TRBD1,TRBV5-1,TGCGCCAGCAGCCCCCGACAGGGGGCCTCCTACGAGCAGTACTTC,CASSPRQGASYEQYF
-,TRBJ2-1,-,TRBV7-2,TGTGCCAGCAGCCGTCGGGAGAGGGGCAATGAGCAGTTCTTC,CASSRRERGNEQFF
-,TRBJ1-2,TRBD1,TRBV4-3,TGCGCCAGCAGCCAACGCGTTTCAGGGACAGGGGGCGATGGCTACACCTTC,CASSQRVSGTGGDGYTF
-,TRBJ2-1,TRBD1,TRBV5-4,TGTGCCAGCAGCTTCCGACAGGGGGCAGACAATGAGCAGTTCTTC,CASSFRQGADNEQFF
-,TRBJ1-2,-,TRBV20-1,TGCAGTGCTATCGTAGGACATGGCTACACCTTC,CSAIVGHGYTF
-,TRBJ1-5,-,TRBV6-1,TGTGCCAGCAGTGTTCGTATGGGCAATCAGCCCCAGCATTTT,CASSVRMGNQPQHF
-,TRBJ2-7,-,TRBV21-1,TGTGCCAGCAGCAAAACTAGCGGGAGGGCCTACGAGCAGTACTTC,CASSKTSGRAYEQYF
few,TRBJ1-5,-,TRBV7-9,TGTGCCAGCAGCCCTGGTTCGTTTCCAGGCCAGCCCCAGCATTTT,CASSPGSFPGQPQHF
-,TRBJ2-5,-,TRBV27,TGTGCCAGCAGTCCCCAGGACTTACAAGAGACCCAGTACTTC,CASSPQDLQETQYF
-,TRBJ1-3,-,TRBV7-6,TGTGCCAGCAGCCCGAGGACCTACCCCCTCTCTGGAAACACCATATATTTT,CASSPRTYPLSGNTIYF